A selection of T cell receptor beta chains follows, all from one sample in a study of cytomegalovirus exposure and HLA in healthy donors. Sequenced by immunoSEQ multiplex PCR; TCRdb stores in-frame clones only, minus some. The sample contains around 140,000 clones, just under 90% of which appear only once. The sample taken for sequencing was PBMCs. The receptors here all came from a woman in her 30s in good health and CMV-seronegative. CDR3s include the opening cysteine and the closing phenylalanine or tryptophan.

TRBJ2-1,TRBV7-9,CSSTLGRSAGGLRNEQFF
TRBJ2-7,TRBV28,CASSLGLAGPLGEQYF
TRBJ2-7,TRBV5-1,CASSSQGPAYEQYF
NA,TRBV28,CASSPTSGLYEQYF
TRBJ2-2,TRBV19,CASSPQGWEGIAGELFF
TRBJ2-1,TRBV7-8,CASSARPQGAGEQFF
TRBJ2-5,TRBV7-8,CASSFGGSRPKLDF
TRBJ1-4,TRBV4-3,CASSQLYGATNEKLFF
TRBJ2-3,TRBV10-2,CATSPSGSVDTQYF
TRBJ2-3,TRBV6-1,CASKQTLYFTQYF
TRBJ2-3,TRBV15,CATSRALAGSTDTQYF
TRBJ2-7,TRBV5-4,CASSPFSGHEQYF
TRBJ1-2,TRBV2,CASTPTVVGYTF
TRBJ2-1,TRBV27,CASRTSLTERRNEQFF
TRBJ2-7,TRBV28,CASSQGRWRGYPYEQYF
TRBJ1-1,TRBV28,CASSPLPGQGNTEAFF
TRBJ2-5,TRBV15,CATSIGQGARETQYF
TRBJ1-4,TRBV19,CASSMTRGQGEKLFF
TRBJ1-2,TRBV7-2,CASSQSQNRGLRGYTF
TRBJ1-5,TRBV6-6,CATRQGVRYQPQHF
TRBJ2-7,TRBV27,CASSFPGAYEQYF
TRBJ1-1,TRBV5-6,CASSFYQGRETEAFF
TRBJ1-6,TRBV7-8,CASSPQSFSYNSPLHF
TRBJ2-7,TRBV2,CASSETLARTYEQYF
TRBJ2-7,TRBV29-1,CSVEGVGHEQYF
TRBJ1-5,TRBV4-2,CASSQDNMGQGDQPQHF
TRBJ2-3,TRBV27,CASTLLAGGPGTTDTQYF
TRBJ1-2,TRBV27,CATRLRTGSYGYTF
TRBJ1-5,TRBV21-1,CARPHRSDVLIDRGYNQPQHF
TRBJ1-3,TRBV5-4,CASSLQGPGNTIYF
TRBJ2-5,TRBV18,CASRQNRGAEETQYF
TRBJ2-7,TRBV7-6,CASSLNANLGGGSYEQYF
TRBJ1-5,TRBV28,CASSNPPRRGISNQPQHF
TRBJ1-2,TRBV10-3,CAISESSVTGRSGYTF
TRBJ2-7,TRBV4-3,CASSQEGGLGEVQYF
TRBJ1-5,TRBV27,CASSIPPGTGDLYSNQPQHF
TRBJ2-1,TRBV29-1,CSVGPAASSYNEQFF
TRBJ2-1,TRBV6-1,CASSWDRGRNEQFF
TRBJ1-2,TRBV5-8,CASSLTPGTNYGYTF
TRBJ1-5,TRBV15,CATSRVGGGPSNQPQHF
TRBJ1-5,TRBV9,CASSAGGGAGNQPQHF
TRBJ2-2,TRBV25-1,CASSEGLGQGDTGELFF
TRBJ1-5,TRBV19,CASSIPGGNQPQHF
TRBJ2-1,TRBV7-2,CASSLFQGNEQFF
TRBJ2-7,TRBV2,CASSEWLKTYEQYF
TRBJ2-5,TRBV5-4,CASSTPKQGYGETQYF
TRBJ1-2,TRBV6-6,CASRSTGRGNYGYTF
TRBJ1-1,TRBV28,CASSFSRLEAFF
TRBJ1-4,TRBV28,CASSPYRVNDEKLFF
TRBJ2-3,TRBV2,CASSGSGRLTDTQYF
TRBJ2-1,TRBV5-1,CASSLGPAVNNEQFF
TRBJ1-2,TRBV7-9,CASSLVAASPYGYTF
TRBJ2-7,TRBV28,CASSLYSSGISYEQYF
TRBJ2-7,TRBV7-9,CASSPISYEQYF
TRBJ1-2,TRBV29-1,CSAAEQETYGYTF